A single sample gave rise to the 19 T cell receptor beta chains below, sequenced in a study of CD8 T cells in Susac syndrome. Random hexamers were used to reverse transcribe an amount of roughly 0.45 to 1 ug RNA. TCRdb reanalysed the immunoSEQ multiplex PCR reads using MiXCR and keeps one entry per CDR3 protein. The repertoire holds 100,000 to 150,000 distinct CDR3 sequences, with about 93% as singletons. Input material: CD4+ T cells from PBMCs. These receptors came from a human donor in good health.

This CDR3 is CASSLRQANTGELFF. CDR3 bases: TGTGCCAGCAGCTTACGACAGGCGAACACCGGGGAGCTGTTTTTT. The chain carries TRBV7-9 and TRBJ2-2, with a weak D call TRBD1 (6 bases). The CDR3 has 15 residues. Trimming took 2 bases from V and 0 from J, leaving 7 bases between them. Germline CDR1 and CDR2: SEHNR and FQNEAQ (reference sequence). Based on the CDR3 plus reference TRBV7-9 and TRBJ2-2, the full variable domain is DTGVSQNPRHKITKRGQNVTFRCDPISEHNRLYWYRQTLGQGPEFLTYFQNEAQLEKSRLLSDRFSAERPKGSFSTLEIQRTEQGDSAMYLCASSLRQANTGELFFGEGSRLTVL.

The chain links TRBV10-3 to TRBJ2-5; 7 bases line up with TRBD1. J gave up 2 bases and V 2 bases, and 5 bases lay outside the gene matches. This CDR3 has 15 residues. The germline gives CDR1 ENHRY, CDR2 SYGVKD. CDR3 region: CAISESDREQETQYF. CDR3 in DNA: TGTGCCATCAGTGAGAGTGACAGGGAGCAAGAGACCCAGTACTTC.

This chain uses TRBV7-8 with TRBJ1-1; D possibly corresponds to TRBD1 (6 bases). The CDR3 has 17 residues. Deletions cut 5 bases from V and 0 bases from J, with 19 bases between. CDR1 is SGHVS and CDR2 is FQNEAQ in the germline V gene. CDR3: CASSPNFAGVMNTEAFF. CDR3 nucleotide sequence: TGTGCCAGCAGCCCCAACTTCGCAGGGGTGATGAACACTGAAGCTTTCTTT. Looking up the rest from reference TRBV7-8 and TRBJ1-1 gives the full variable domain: GAGVSQSPRYKVAKRGQDVALRCDPISGHVSLFWYQQALGQGPEFLTYFQNEAQLDKSGLPSDRFFAERPEGSVSTLKIQRTQQEDSAVYLCASSPNFAGVMNTEAFFGQGTRLTVV.

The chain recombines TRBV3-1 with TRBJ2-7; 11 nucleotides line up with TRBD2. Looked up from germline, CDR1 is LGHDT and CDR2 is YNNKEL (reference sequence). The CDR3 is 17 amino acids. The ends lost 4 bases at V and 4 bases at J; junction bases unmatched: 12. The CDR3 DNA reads TGTGCCAGCAGCCGACAACTCGGACTAGCGGGCACGTACGAGCAGTACTTC. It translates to CASSRQLGLAGTYEQYF.

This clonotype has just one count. The CDR3 spells CASSLTSGSAEQYF. In DNA, the CDR3 is TGTGCCAGCAGCTTGACTAGCGGGAGTGCCGAGCAGTACTTC. The rearrangement joins TRBV7-2 to TRBJ2-7; TRBD2 matches 12 bases. This CDR3 has 14 residues. Germline trimming cut 3 bases from V and 6 bases from J; bases unmatched to any gene: 3. The V gene's germline CDR1 is SGHTA and CDR2 FQGNSA.

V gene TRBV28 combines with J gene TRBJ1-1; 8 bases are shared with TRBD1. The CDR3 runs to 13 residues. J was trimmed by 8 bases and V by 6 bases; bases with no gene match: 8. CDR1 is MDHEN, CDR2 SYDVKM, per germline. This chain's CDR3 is CASSTPGQGEAFF. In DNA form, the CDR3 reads TGTGCCAGCAGCACCCCTGGACAGGGAGAAGCTTTCTTT.

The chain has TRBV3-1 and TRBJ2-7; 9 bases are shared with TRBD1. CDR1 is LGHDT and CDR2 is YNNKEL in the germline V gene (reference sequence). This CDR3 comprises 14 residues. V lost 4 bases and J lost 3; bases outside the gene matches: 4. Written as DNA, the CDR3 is TGTGCCAGCAGCCGGGGACAGGGCAGCTACGAGCAGTACTTC. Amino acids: CASSRGQGSYEQYF.

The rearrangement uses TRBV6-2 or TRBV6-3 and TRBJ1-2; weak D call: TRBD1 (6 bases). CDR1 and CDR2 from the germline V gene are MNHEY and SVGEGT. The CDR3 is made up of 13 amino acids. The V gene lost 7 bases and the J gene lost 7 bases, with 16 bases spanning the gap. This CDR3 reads CASITGGASGYTF. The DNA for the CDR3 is TGTGCCAGCATCACGGGGGGCGCATCTGGCTACACCTTC.

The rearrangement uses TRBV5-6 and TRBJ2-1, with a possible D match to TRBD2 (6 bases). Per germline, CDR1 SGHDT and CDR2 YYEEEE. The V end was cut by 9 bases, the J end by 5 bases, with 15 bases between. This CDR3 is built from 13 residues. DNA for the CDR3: TGTGCCACCACCGGGGGACCGAACAATGAGCAGTTCTTC. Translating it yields CATTGGPNNEQFF.

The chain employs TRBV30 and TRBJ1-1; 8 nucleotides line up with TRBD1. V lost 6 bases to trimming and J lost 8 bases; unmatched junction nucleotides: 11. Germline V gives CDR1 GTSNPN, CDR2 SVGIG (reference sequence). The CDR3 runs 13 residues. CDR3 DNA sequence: TGTGCCTGCAAAGCGACAGGGGAAGGCGAAGCTTTCTTT. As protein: CACKATGEGEAFF.

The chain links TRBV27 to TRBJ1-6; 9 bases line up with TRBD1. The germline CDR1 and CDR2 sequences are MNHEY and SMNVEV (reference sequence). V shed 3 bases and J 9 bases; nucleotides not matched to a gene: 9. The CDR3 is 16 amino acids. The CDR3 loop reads CASSLSSDRGISPLHF. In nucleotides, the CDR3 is TGTGCCAGCAGTTTGAGCTCGGACAGGGGAATTTCACCCCTCCACTTT.

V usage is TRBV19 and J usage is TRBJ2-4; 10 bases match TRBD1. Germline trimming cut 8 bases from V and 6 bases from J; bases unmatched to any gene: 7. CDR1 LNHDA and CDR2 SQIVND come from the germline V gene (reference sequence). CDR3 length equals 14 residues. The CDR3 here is CASRTGGMTNIQYF. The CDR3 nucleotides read TGTGCCAGTCGGACAGGGGGGATGACAAACATTCAGTACTTC.

The DNA for the CDR3 is TGCGCCAGCAGTTCGGGGGGCGGATTCCCCTACGAGCAGTACTTC. This sequence encodes CASSSGGGFPYEQYF. This sequence joins TRBV5-1 and TRBJ2-7, with D possibly being TRBD2 (7 bases). The germline V and J ends were trimmed by 5 bases and 2 bases, with 17 bases remaining between them. Germline loops: CDR1 SGHRS, CDR2 YFSETQ. CDR3 length equals 15 residues. Filled out from reference TRBV5-1 and TRBJ2-7, the complete variable domain reads KAGVTQTPRYLIKTRGQQVTLSCSPISGHRSVSWYQQTPGQGLQFLFEYFSETQRNKGNFPGRFSGRQFSNSRSEMNVSTLELGDSALYLCASSSGGGFPYEQYFGPGTRLTVT.

In DNA form, the CDR3 reads TGTGCCAGCAGCCCGATTGGGACAGGGGGGTGGGAGACCCAGTACTTC. It codes for CASSPIGTGGWETQYF. The chain uses TRBV5-4 and TRBJ2-5; 11 nucleotides align to TRBD1. Germline trimming cut 4 bases from V and 5 bases from J; bases unmatched to any gene: 10. The CDR3 runs 16 residues. Germline assignment: CDR1 SGHNT and CDR2 YYREEE (reference sequence).

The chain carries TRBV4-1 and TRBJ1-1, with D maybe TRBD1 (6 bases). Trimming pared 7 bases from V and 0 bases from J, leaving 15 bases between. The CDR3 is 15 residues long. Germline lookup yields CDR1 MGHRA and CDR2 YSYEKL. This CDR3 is CASTSSGHLNTEAFF. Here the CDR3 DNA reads TGCGCCAGCACCTCGTCGGGACACCTGAACACTGAAGCTTTCTTT.

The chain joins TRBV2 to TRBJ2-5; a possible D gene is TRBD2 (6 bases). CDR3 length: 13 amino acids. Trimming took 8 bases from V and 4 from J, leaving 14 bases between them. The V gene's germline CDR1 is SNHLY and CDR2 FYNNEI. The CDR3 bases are TGTGCCAGCGGGGGGACTGACGGAGAGACCCAGTACTTC. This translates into CASGGTDGETQYF.

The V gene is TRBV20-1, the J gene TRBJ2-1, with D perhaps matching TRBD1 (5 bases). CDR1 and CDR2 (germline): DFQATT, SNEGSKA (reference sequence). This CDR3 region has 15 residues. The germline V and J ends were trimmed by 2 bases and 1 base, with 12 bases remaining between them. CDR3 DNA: TGCAGTGCTAGAAATGCCAGGGTGTCCTACAATGAGCAGTTCTTC. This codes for CSARNARVSYNEQFF.

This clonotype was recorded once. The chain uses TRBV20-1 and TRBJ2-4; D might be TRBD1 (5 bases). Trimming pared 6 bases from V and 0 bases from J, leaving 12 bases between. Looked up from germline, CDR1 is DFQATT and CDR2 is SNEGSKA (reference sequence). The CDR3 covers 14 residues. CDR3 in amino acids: CSAEDRSAKNIQYF. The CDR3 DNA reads TGCAGTGCCGAAGACAGATCAGCCAAAAACATTCAGTACTTC.

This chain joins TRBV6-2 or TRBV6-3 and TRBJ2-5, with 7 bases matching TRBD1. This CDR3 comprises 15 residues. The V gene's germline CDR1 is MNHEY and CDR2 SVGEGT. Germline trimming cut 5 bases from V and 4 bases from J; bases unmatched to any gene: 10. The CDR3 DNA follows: TGTGCCAGCAGTCCCGGGACAGACGTCTTAGAGACCCAGTACTTC. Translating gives CASSPGTDVLETQYF.